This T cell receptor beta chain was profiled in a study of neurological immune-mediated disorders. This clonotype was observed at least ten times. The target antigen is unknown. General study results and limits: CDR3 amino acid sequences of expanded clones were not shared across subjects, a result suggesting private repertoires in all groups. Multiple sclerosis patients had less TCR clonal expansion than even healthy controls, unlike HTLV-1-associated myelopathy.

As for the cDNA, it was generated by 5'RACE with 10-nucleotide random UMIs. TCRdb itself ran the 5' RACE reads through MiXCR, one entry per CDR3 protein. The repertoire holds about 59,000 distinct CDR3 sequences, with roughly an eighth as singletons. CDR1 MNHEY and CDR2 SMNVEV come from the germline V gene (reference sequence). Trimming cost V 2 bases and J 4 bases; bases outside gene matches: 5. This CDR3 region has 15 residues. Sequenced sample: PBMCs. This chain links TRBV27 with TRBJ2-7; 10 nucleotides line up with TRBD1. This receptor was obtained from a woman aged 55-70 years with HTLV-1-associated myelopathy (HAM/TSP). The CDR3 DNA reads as TGTGCCAGCAGTTTAAAGGGACAGGGGTCGTACGAGCAGTACTTC. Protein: CASSLKGQGSYEQYF.